This T cell receptor (beta chain) is drawn from a study of CD8 T cells in Susac syndrome. This CDR3 is built from 16 residues. V was clipped by 2 bases and J by 1 base, with 11 bases between them. Germline lookup yields CDR1 MGHRA and CDR2 YSYEKL. Reverse transcription of about 0.5 to 1 ug RNA used random hexamers. Amplification of TCR beta CDR3 across 54 Vbeta and 13 Jbeta was performed with immunoSEQ multiplex PCR. A single record per CDR3 protein comes from TCRdb applying MiXCR to the immunoSEQ multiplex PCR reads. The repertoire holds around 160,000 distinct CDR3 sequences, with approximately 94% as singletons. Sequencing targeted TCR beta in T cells from blood (CD8+ and CD4+). TEMRA cells were enriched by FACS, and CD4+ and CD8+ T cells were negatively isolated.

This receptor was identified in a human donor with multiple sclerosis. V and J are TRBV4-1 and TRBJ2-2; D possibly corresponds to TRBD1 (5 bases). Sequenced input: CD4+ T cells from PBMCs. The CDR3 nucleotides read TGCGCCAGCAGCCAAAGGGGCACAGTGAACACCGGGGAGCTGTTTTTT. This sequence encodes CASSQRGTVNTGELFF.